Shown below are 25 T cell receptor beta chains from a single sample sequenced in a study of shared clonotypes between healthy human individuals. Naive CD8 cells lacked CD45RO and underwent positive selection for CCR7, leaving out terminally differentiated effector memory CD45RA+ cells. Produced via immunoSEQ multiplex PCR; TCRdb's table is partial and in-frame only. The table records about 2 million clones, roughly 94% of them present only once. Sequencing used naive CD8+ T cells sorted from blood. The receptors here all came from a man between 18 and 29 years old in good health.

The chain joins TRBV28 to TRBJ1-5, with 11 bases fitting TRBD1. V was clipped by 5 bases and J by 5 bases; unmatched bases: 5. The germline gives CDR1 MDHEN, CDR2 SYDVKM. The CDR3 consists of 15 residues. This CDR3 is CASSGGQGAHQPQHF. CDR3 in DNA: TGTGCCAGCAGTGGAGGACAGGGGGCCCATCAGCCCCAGCATTTT.

This chain uses TRBV19 with TRBJ1-1, with D possibly matching TRBD1 (6 bases). The CDR3 runs to 13 residues. Trimming took 3 bases from V and 4 from J, leaving 9 bases between them. Per germline, CDR1 LNHDA and CDR2 SQIVND (reference sequence). CDR3 sequence: CASSMEGGTEAFF. Here the CDR3 DNA reads TGTGCCAGTAGTATGGAGGGGGGCACTGAAGCTTTCTTT.

This rearrangement joins TRBV2 to TRBJ2-7; D is possibly TRBD2 (5 bases). Germline CDR1 reads SNHLY; CDR2 reads FYNNEI. There are 15 residues in the CDR3. V was shortened by 2 bases and J by 0 bases, with 11 bases between the two germline ends. CDR3 residues: CASSEPWTDSYEQYF. CDR3 DNA sequence: TGTGCCAGCAGTGAACCCTGGACTGACTCCTACGAGCAGTACTTC.

This chain joins TRBV6-6 and TRBJ2-7; TRBD1 matches at 8 bases. CDR1 and CDR2 (germline): MNHNY, SVGAGI (reference sequence). V gave up 5 bases and J gave up 2 bases; unmatched junction bases: 8. CDR3 size: 15 residues. The DNA for the CDR3 is TGTGCCAGCAGTCGCTCGGACAGGGAGCCCTACGAGCAGTACTTC. Translated: CASSRSDREPYEQYF.

This clone has just one count. The gene calls are TRBV4-1 and TRBJ2-3; a possible D gene is TRBD2 (6 bases). In germline, CDR1 is MGHRA, CDR2 YSYEKL. V lost 4 bases and J lost 6, with 14 bases in between. This CDR3 region has 14 residues. This CDR3 reads CASSRLTSDDTQYF. The CDR3 DNA follows: TGCGCCAGCAGCCGCCTGACTAGTGACGATACGCAGTATTTT.

The table lists this clone with a count of one. The chain links TRBV19 to TRBJ2-3, with D possibly matching TRBD1 (5 bases). The CDR3 is made up of 11 amino acids. Germline V gene lookup returns CDR1 LNHDA and CDR2 SQIVND (reference sequence). V lost 8 bases to trimming and J lost 6 bases, with 9 bases between them. Written as DNA, the CDR3 is TGTGCCAGTTGGGCAGGGGATACGCAGTATTTT. Amino acid sequence: CASWAGDTQYF.

CDR3 sequence: CASSLSGQETQYF. For the CDR3, the DNA is TGCGCCAGCAGCCTTTCCGGCCAAGAGACCCAGTACTTC. The rearrangement joins TRBV4-1 to TRBJ2-5; D is ambiguous. Germline CDR1 is MGHRA and CDR2 is YSYEKL. Deletions cut 4 bases from V and 1 base from J, with 7 bases between. There are 13 residues in the CDR3.

The genes are TRBV15 and TRBJ2-7; D may be TRBD1 (6 bases). Germline-derived CDR1 and CDR2 are LNHNV and YYDKDF (reference sequence). The CDR3 loop spans 16 amino acids. V was trimmed by 0 bases and J by 3 bases, leaving 15 bases between them. The CDR3 coding sequence is TGTGCCACCAGCAGAGATTACGGGACACCTAACTACGAGCAGTACTTC. Translating gives CATSRDYGTPNYEQYF.

The V call is TRBV14, the J call TRBJ2-5; 8 bases align to TRBD2. This CDR3 comprises 16 residues. Germline values: CDR1 SGHDN, CDR2 FVKESK. V dropped 4 bases and J dropped 5; count of bases not matched to a gene: 12. CDR3 protein: CASSLGREDVVETQYF. In nucleotides, the CDR3 is TGTGCCAGCAGCCTCGGGCGGGAGGATGTAGTGGAGACCCAGTACTTC.

The V gene is TRBV5-6, the J gene TRBJ1-2, with D possibly being TRBD1 (6 bases). The CDR3 extends over 15 amino acids. Germline assignment: CDR1 SGHDT and CDR2 YYEEEE. V was shortened by 0 bases and J by 8 bases, with 17 bases between the two germline ends. CDR3: CASSLGDTGYLGYTF. CDR3 nucleotide sequence: TGTGCCAGCAGCTTGGGGGATACAGGGTACCTCGGCTACACCTTC. The full variable domain, with the rest looked up from reference TRBV5-6 and TRBJ1-2, is DAGVTQSPTHLIKTRGQQVTLRCSPKSGHDTVSWYQQALGQGPQFIFQYYEEEERQRGNFPDRFSGHQFPNYSSELNVNALLLGDSALYLCASSLGDTGYLGYTFGSGTRLTVV.

The chain is built from TRBV7-6 and TRBJ2-7, with 8 bases that match TRBD2. Germline lookup yields CDR1 SGHVS and CDR2 FNYEAQ. J gave up 1 base and V 5 bases, and 4 bases lay outside the gene matches. This CDR3 is built from 14 residues. As DNA, the CDR3 is TGTGCCAGCAGCGGGGCGGGAGGATCCTACGAGCAGTACTTC. Translated: CASSGAGGSYEQYF.

V is TRBV2 and J is TRBJ1-1, with D hard to call. V gave up 11 bases and J gave up 1 base, with 14 bases separating them. CDR1 is SNHLY, CDR2 FYNNEI, per germline. The CDR3 runs to 13 residues. In DNA form, the CDR3 reads TGTGCCCAACTGGTTCCTCCGAACACTGAAGCTTTCTTT. This sequence encodes CAQLVPPNTEAFF.

The CDR3 here is CASRVGGLASEQYF. For the CDR3, the DNA is TGTGCCAGCCGGGTGGGGGGGCTAGCGTCCGAGCAGTACTTC. The chain has TRBV25-1 and TRBJ2-7, with TRBD2 as a possible D gene (7 bases). Between the trimmed V and J ends, which lost 8 bases and 6 bases, there was a span of 20 bases. This CDR3 has 14 residues. CDR1 MGHDK and CDR2 SYGVNS come from the germline V gene.

The CDR3 here is CASSWGHETTYEQYF. The CDR3 coding sequence is TGTGCCAGTAGTTGGGGGCATGAGACCACCTACGAGCAGTACTTC. V gene TRBV19 combines with J gene TRBJ2-7, with a tentative D call TRBD1 (6 bases). V dropped 5 bases and J dropped 2 bases, with 16 bases sitting between them. Germline V gene data show CDR1 as LNHDA and CDR2 as SQIVND (reference sequence). The CDR3 runs to 15 residues.

The gene calls are TRBV10-3 and TRBJ2-5; D ambiguous. There are 14 residues in the CDR3. Trimming left V 3 bases short and J 2 bases short, with 10 bases between. Germline V gives CDR1 ENHRY, CDR2 SYGVKD. CDR3 nucleotides: TGTGCCATCAGTGATTTCGGAATGCAAGAGACCCAGTACTTC. Amino acid sequence: CAISDFGMQETQYF.

In the case of this clone: This sample includes further DNA sequences coding for the same CDR3. The gene calls are TRBV7-9 and TRBJ1-4, with D tentatively TRBD1 (5 bases). The CDR3 covers 13 residues. Germline CDR1 reads SEHNR; CDR2 reads FQNEAQ (reference sequence). V lost 3 bases and J lost 7, with 9 bases in between. The DNA for the CDR3 is TGTGCCAGCAGCTTGGGGGTGGGTGAAAAACTGTTTTTT. Translation: CASSLGVGEKLFF.

The chain couples TRBV19 to TRBJ2-1; D remains ambiguous. Germline CDR1 LNHDA, CDR2 SQIVND (reference sequence). The CDR3 extends over 14 amino acids. V gave up 2 bases and J gave up 3 bases, with 8 bases separating them. The CDR3 here is CASSIRENYNEQFF. The CDR3 nucleotides are TGTGCCAGTAGTATAAGGGAAAACTACAATGAGCAGTTCTTC.

The rearrangement joins TRBV28 to TRBJ2-1; 11 bases match TRBD1. The CDR3 is 17 amino acids. Germline-derived CDR1 and CDR2 are MDHEN and SYDVKM. Trimming at V came to 4 bases and at J to 9 bases, leaving 14 bases not matched to a gene. The CDR3 DNA reads as TGTGCCAGCAGTTCCCGAGAGGGACAGGGGGTTAGGGGTGAGCAGTTCTTC. Translation: CASSSREGQGVRGEQFF.

As concerns this clone: The same CDR3 can be traced to other DNA sequences in this sample. This sequence joins TRBV6-5 and TRBJ2-3, with 8 nucleotides matching TRBD2. The CDR3 has 14 residues. Germline-derived CDR1 and CDR2 are MNHEY and SVGAGI. With V trimmed by 2 bases and J by 4 bases, 2 bases remained unmatched. CDR3 region: CASSYGLAADTQYF. CDR3 sequence (DNA): TGTGCCAGCAGTTACGGACTAGCAGCAGATACGCAGTATTTT.

V usage is TRBV28 and J usage is TRBJ2-2, with TRBD1 as a possible D gene (7 bases). The CDR3 contains 18 residues. Germline V gene lookup returns CDR1 MDHEN and CDR2 SYDVKM. Trimming shortened V by 6 bases and J by 0 bases, and 20 bases separated the two germline ends. The CDR3 region has the DNA TGTGCCAGCAGGGCAGGTCAGGGGGAGGCCGCGAACACCGGGGAGCTGTTTTTT. This codes for CASRAGQGEAANTGELFF.

The rearrangement joins TRBV11-2 to TRBJ2-7; D is possibly TRBD1 or TRBD2 (5 bases each). The CDR3 length is 14 residues. V gave up 2 bases and J gave up 7 bases, with 15 bases separating them. CDR1 SGHAT and CDR2 FQNNGV come from the germline V gene. The CDR3 DNA reads as TGTGCCAGCAGCTTATATGGGACCGGCGGGGAGCAGTACTTC. Residues: CASSLYGTGGEQYF.

The genes are TRBV4-1 and TRBJ1-5, with unresolved D. Germline CDR1 reads MGHRA; CDR2 reads YSYEKL. Trimming shortened V by 0 bases and J by 0 bases, and 6 bases separated the two germline ends. This CDR3 is 15 amino acids long. The CDR3 reads CASSQEPYSNQPQHF. CDR3 nucleotides: TGCGCCAGCAGCCAAGAACCTTATAGCAATCAGCCCCAGCATTTT.

The genes are TRBV30 and TRBJ2-1, with D unresolved. Germline V gene data show CDR1 as GTSNPN and CDR2 as SVGIG (reference sequence). The CDR3 contains 13 residues. Trimming took off 0 bases at V and 7 bases at J, with 10 bases between the two ends. CDR3 residues: CAWSVFGFNEQFF. CDR3 bases: TGTGCCTGGAGTGTATTTGGTTTTAATGAGCAGTTCTTC.

The chain recombines TRBV14 with TRBJ1-1, with a tentative D call TRBD1 (6 bases). V was cut by 4 bases and J by 7 bases, with 13 bases left in between. Looked up from germline, CDR1 is SGHDN and CDR2 is FVKESK. The CDR3 totals 13 residues. The CDR3 nucleotides are TGTGCCAGCAGCCCGGGGGGGGGCGGTGAAGCTTTCTTT. This codes for CASSPGGGGEAFF.

This chain connects TRBV10-2 to TRBJ1-6; D possibly corresponds to TRBD1 (5 bases). Germline CDR1 and CDR2: WSHSY and SAAADI. The V and J ends lost 8 bases and 7 bases respectively, with 15 bases between them. This CDR3 region has 14 residues. The CDR3 DNA is TGCGCCAGCCGGTCGCTACAGGACAATTCACCCCTCCACTTT. Translating gives CASRSLQDNSPLHF.